The rows below give T cell receptor beta chains drawn from one sample of a study of T cell responses to AZD1222 COVID-19 vaccine. Assay: immunoSEQ multiplex PCR; the TCRdb copy retains only in-frame clones and omits some. In the table there are about 140,000 clones, 90% to 95% of which are singletons. Source: peripheral blood, taken 28 days after the second AZD1222 dose. The receptors stem from an adult who received the AZD1222 COVID-19 vaccine. The CDR3 runs from the conserved cysteine through the conserved F or W. The order of the fields is J gene, CDR3 length, V gene, D gene, clone size, CDR3 protein, CDR3 DNA. A D gene is named only where the DNA matches it firmly. A clone size is listed for some rows: how often the clone was seen (once, few, many), or a class if it is expanded.

TRBJ1-2 | 15 | TRBV6-2/TRBV6-3 | . | . | CASNPTPGNSYGYTF | TGTGCCAGCAACCCAACCCCAGGGAACTCCTATGGCTACACCTTC
TRBJ1-1 | 12 | TRBV5-6 | . | . | CASSLSLTEAFF | TGTGCCAGCAGCTTGAGTCTGACTGAAGCTTTCTTT
TRBJ2-7 | 14 | TRBV15 | . | . | CATSPRLQSYEQYF | TGTGCCACCAGCCCGCGACTGCAGTCCTACGAGCAGTACTTC
TRBJ1-6 | 17 | TRBV2 | . | . | CASVPPAGRTYNSPLHF | TGTGCCAGCGTACCCCCCGCGGGACGGACATATAATTCACCCCTCCACTTT
TRBJ2-5 | 14 | TRBV28 | TRBD1 | . | CASSFPGQGLLGDF | TGTGCCAGCAGTTTCCCGGGACAGGGGCTTCTGGGGGACTTC
TRBJ1-5 | 14 | TRBV9 | . | . | CASSVWGGNQPQHF | TGTGCCAGCAGCGTCTGGGGGGGAAATCAGCCCCAGCATTTT
TRBJ2-2 | 16 | TRBV9 | TRBD1 | . | CASSVGDRVRTGELFF | TGTGCCAGCAGCGTAGGGGACAGGGTTCGCACCGGGGAGCTGTTTTTT
TRBJ1-3 | 15 | TRBV30 | . | few | CACIPEDHSGNTIYF | TGTGCCTGCATCCCGGAGGATCACTCTGGAAACACCATATATTTT
TRBJ2-7 | 14 | TRBV7-2 | TRBD2 | . | CASSSWTSGYEQYF | TGTGCCAGCAGCTCGTGGACTAGCGGCTACGAGCAGTACTTC
TRBJ1-2 | 15 | TRBV6-1 | . | . | CASSEVSKGIYGYTF | TGTGCCAGCAGTGAAGTCAGCAAAGGGATCTATGGCTACACCTTC